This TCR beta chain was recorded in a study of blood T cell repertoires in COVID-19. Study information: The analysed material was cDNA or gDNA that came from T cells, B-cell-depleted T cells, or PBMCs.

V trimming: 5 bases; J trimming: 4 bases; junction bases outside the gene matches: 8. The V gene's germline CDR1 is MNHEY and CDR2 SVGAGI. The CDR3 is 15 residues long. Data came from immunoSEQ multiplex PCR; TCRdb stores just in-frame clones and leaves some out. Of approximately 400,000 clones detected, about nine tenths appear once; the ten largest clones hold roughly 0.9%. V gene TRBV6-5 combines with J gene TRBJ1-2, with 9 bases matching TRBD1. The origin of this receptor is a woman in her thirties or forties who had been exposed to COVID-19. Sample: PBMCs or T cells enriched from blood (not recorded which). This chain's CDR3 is CASSPGTGYIYGYTF. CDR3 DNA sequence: TGTGCCAGCAGTCCCGGGACAGGGTATATCTATGGCTACACCTTC.